This TCR beta chain was found in a study of monozygotic twins with inflammatory bowel disease. A note on this clonotype: What it binds is not known.

TCRdb re-called the 5' RACE reads and shows each CDR3 protein once, DNA omitted. Found here are around 450,000 distinct CDR3 sequences; the top ten clones hold approximately 2.4%. The CDR3 is made up of 15 amino acids. CDR1 is LGHNA, CDR2 YNFKEQ, per germline. Study-wide findings and caveats: No one strong IBD-associated signal or clonotype was supported.

Sequencing input: blood. The genes are TRBV4-2 and TRBJ1-1; TCRdb returns TRBD1, unconfirmable since there is no DNA. This sequence originates from a human donor with ulcerative colitis or Crohn's disease, or a healthy co-twin of an affected twin (not recorded which). CDR3 residues: CASSQTQHRENEAFF.